Sequencing of this T cell receptor (beta chain) was carried out in a study of shared clonotypes between healthy human individuals. Clones were sequenced by immunoSEQ multiplex PCR, and TCRdb holds only the in-frame ones, with some missing. The sample holds some 2.4 million clones, under 95% seen once. Between the trimmed V and J ends, which lost 4 bases and 1 base, there was a span of 12 bases. Germline CDR1 reads MNHEY; CDR2 reads SMNVEV (reference sequence). This CDR3 has 15 residues. Sequencing was performed on naive CD4+ T cells from PBMCs. Subset noted: CD45RA+ positively selected. The chain combines TRBV27 with TRBJ2-3, with D possibly TRBD1 on 6 matching bases. The clonotype comes from a man younger than 35 in good health. Some clones in this sample may be carry-over from other donors' samples. The CDR3 spells CASSSRTDRTDTQYF. The CDR3 nucleotides are TGTGCCAGCAGTTCTCGGACAGACCGCACAGATACGCAGTATTTT.